Listed here are 26 T cell receptor beta chains from one sample, sequenced in a study of cytomegalovirus exposure and HLA in healthy donors. Produced via immunoSEQ multiplex PCR; TCRdb's table is partial and in-frame only. The data hold 150,000 to 200,000 clones, with over 85% observed a single time. The sequenced material came from PBMCs. Every receptor here comes from a man younger than 35 in good health and CMV-seropositive.

The chain combines TRBV10-3 with TRBJ2-7, with D possibly being TRBD1 (5 bases). V dropped 3 bases and J dropped 2 bases, with 17 bases sitting between them. The V gene's germline CDR1 is ENHRY and CDR2 SYGVKD. CDR3 length: 16 residues. The CDR3: CAISEWLETVPYEQYF. DNA for the CDR3: TGTGCCATCAGTGAATGGCTGGAGACAGTCCCCTACGAGCAGTACTTC.

The CDR3 here is CASSLILLTSGSSYEQYF. The CDR3 DNA reads as TGTGCCAGCAGTCTGATCCTATTAACTAGCGGGAGCTCCTACGAGCAGTACTTC. This chain joins TRBV28 and TRBJ2-7, with 11 bases that match TRBD2. V lost 5 bases and J lost 0; bases outside the gene matches: 12. The CDR3 sequence is 18 residues long. Germline lookup yields CDR1 MDHEN and CDR2 SYDVKM.

This sequence joins TRBV5-1 and TRBJ2-7; 10 nucleotides agree with TRBD2. Germline V lookup: CDR1 SGHRS, CDR2 YFSETQ. CDR3 length: 14 amino acids. With V trimmed by 0 bases and J by 7 bases, 4 bases remained unmatched. The CDR3 spells CASSLVSGRQEQYF. The CDR3 nucleotides read TGCGCCAGCAGCTTGGTTAGCGGGAGGCAAGAGCAGTACTTC.

In the case of this clone: One end of the junction does not line up with germline, which may come from a read error. The sample carries other DNA sequences with the same CDR3. The V and J genes are TRBV7-7 and TRBJ2-7; 9 nucleotides agree with TRBD1. Germline V gene data show CDR1 as SSHAT and CDR2 as FNYEAQ (reference sequence). The CDR3 extends over 14 amino acids. The CDR3: CASSSGTGSYEQYF. The CDR3 coding sequence is TGTGCTAGCAGCTCCGGGACAGGGAGCTACGAGCAGTACTTC. Looking up the rest from reference TRBV7-7 and TRBJ2-7 gives the full variable domain: GAGVSQSPRYKVTKRGQDVTLRCDPISSHATLYWYQQALGQGPEFLTYFNYEAQPDKSGLPSDRFSAERPEGSISTLTIQRTEQRDSAMYRCASSSGTGSYEQYFGPGTRLTVT.

The chain employs TRBV7-3 and TRBJ2-2; 8 bases align to TRBD1. This CDR3 is 14 amino acids long. The germline V gene encodes CDR1 SGHTA and CDR2 FQGTGA. J lost 4 bases, V lost 6 bases, and 4 bases had no gene match. CDR3 region: CASSQGAGTGELFF. The CDR3 DNA follows: TGTGCCAGCAGTCAGGGGGCCGGCACCGGGGAGCTGTTTTTT. The complete variable domain, with remaining parts taken from reference TRBV7-3 and TRBJ2-2, reads GAGVSQTPSNKVTEKGKYVELRCDPISGHTALYWYRQSLGQGPEFLIYFQGTGAADDSGLPNDRFFAVRPEGSVSTLKIQRTERGDSAVYLCASSQGAGTGELFFGEGSRLTVL.

This chain links TRBV7-9 with TRBJ1-2, with D possibly matching TRBD1 (6 bases). CDR3 length: 15 residues. Germline V gene sequence: CDR1 SEHNR, CDR2 FQNEAQ (reference sequence). Trimming cost V 1 base and J 4 bases, with 13 bases left between them. The CDR3: CASSLGTGTTYGYTF. CDR3 DNA sequence: TGTGCCAGCAGCTTAGGAACAGGGACTACCTATGGCTACACCTTC.

The chain has TRBV5-5 and TRBJ2-7, with 9 bases aligning to TRBD1. With V trimmed by 4 bases and J by 2 bases, 10 bases remained unmatched. The CDR3 runs 16 residues. Germline CDR1 is SGHKS and CDR2 is YYEKEE (reference sequence). CDR3 bases: TGTGCCAGCAGCGCTTCCGGGACAGGGATAGCCTACGAGCAGTACTTC. As protein: CASSASGTGIAYEQYF.

The chain recombines TRBV11-1 with TRBJ2-1, with 14 positions matching TRBD2. Germline CDR1 and CDR2: SGHAT and FQDESV (reference sequence). V lost 7 bases, J lost 4 bases, and 3 bases stayed unmatched. CDR3 size: 15 residues. In DNA, the CDR3 is TGTGCCAGCACCCGACTAGCGGGAGGGTACAATGAGCAGTTCTTC. Protein sequence: CASTRLAGGYNEQFF.

The chain recombines TRBV5-1 with TRBJ2-1, with D perhaps TRBD1 (7 bases). Trimming left V 9 bases short and J 7 bases short, with 17 bases between. CDR3 length equals 13 residues. The germline gives CDR1 SGHRS, CDR2 YFSETQ. CDR3 nucleotides: TGCGCCACTCGACAGGGACTGTGGAATGAGCAGTTCTTC. Translating gives CATRQGLWNEQFF.

The CDR3 region has the DNA TGTGCCAGCAGCTTACGTCCGCGCGGGGCTAGCACAGATACGCAGTATTTT. Amino acids: CASSLRPRGASTDTQYF. The genes are TRBV7-2 and TRBJ2-3; possibly TRBD2 for D (6 bases). CDR3 length: 17 residues. Looked up from germline, CDR1 is SGHTA and CDR2 is FQGNSA. Trimming stripped 2 bases from V and 0 bases from J, with 15 bases between.

The chain combines TRBV15 with TRBJ2-2, with 7 nucleotides matching TRBD1. The junction had 3 bases not matched to a gene; V was cut back by 4 bases and J by 1 base. Germline lookup yields CDR1 LNHNV and CDR2 YYDKDF (reference sequence). CDR3 length equals 15 residues. CDR3 sequence: CATSTGGWNTGELFF. CDR3 nucleotide sequence: TGTGCCACCAGCACAGGGGGTTGGAACACCGGGGAGCTGTTTTTT.

The CDR3 nucleotides are TGTGCCAGCAGCTCCCCGGCGGGAGGGAGCAGTGAGCAGTTCTTC. This codes for CASSSPAGGSSEQFF. The chain carries TRBV7-2 and TRBJ2-1; 9 bases align to TRBD2. This CDR3 is 15 amino acids long. Looked up from germline, CDR1 is SGHTA and CDR2 is FQGNSA. V dropped 4 bases and J dropped 9; count of bases not matched to a gene: 10.

This chain connects TRBV6-5 to TRBJ2-2; D is uncertain. Looked up from germline, CDR1 is MNHEY and CDR2 is SVGAGI. V lost 7 bases and J 8 bases, leaving 11 bases between the germline ends. The CDR3 is 12 amino acids. As DNA, the CDR3 is TGTGCCAGCACGGTTACCGAGGGGGAGCTGTTTTTT. Its translation: CASTVTEGELFF.

This clone appeared a single time. The chain has TRBV9 and TRBJ2-1; TRBD2 agrees at 10 bases. The V gene end was trimmed by 0 bases and the J gene end by 5 bases; junction bases not matched to a gene: 8. CDR3 size: 17 residues. The germline CDR1 and CDR2 sequences are SGDLS and YYNGEE. Written as DNA, the CDR3 is TGTGCCAGCAGCGTAGCCCCGTCTAGCGGGAGAAACAATGAGCAGTTCTTC. Translating gives CASSVAPSSGRNNEQFF. Complete variable domain (other parts from reference TRBV9 and TRBJ2-1): DSGVTQTPKHLITATGQRVTLRCSPRSGDLSVYWYQQSLDQGLQFLIQYYNGEERAKGNILERFSAQQFPDLHSELNLSSLELGDSALYFCASSVAPSSGRNNEQFFGPGTRLTVL.

The chain has TRBV5-4 and TRBJ2-4; tentatively, D is TRBD2 (5 bases). Germline V gives CDR1 SGHNT, CDR2 YYREEE (reference sequence). V was cut by 6 bases and J by 3 bases, with 13 bases left in between. This CDR3 is built from 14 residues. The CDR3 region is CASTDYRVKNIQYF. Written as DNA, the CDR3 is TGTGCCAGCACCGACTACCGTGTCAAAAACATTCAGTACTTC. Supplemented by reference TRBV5-4 and TRBJ2-4, the full variable domain reads ETGVTQSPTHLIKTRGQQVTLRCSSQSGHNTVSWYQQALGQGPQFIFQYYREEENGRGNFPPRFSGLQFPNYSSELNVNALELDDSALYLCASTDYRVKNIQYFGAGTRLSVL.

The rearrangement uses TRBV2 and TRBJ1-1, with TRBD1 as a possible D gene (6 bases). The V end lost 8 bases, the J end lost 7 bases, and 20 bases lay between the germline ends. This CDR3 spans 14 amino acids. In germline, CDR1 is SNHLY, CDR2 FYNNEI. The CDR3 region is CASSHGGLASEAFF. Here the CDR3 DNA reads TGTGCCAGCTCCCACGGGGGGCTCGCCAGTGAAGCTTTCTTT.

The rearrangement uses TRBV10-1 and TRBJ2-7, with a weak D call TRBD2 (5 bases). Trimming left V 11 bases short and J 4 bases short, with 18 bases between. This CDR3 has 13 amino acids. CDR1 and CDR2 from the germline V gene are WNHNN and SYGVQD (reference sequence). CDR3 in DNA: TGCGCCTCCAGCCGAGAGGGATGGTACGAGCAGTACTTC. Its translation: CASSREGWYEQYF.

This clone came up once. The V call is TRBV7-6, the J call TRBJ2-5; the D gene is possibly TRBD2 (6 bases). V lost 3 bases and J lost 5, with 10 bases in between. CDR3 size: 13 residues. Germline values: CDR1 SGHVS, CDR2 FNYEAQ. CDR3 loop: CASSLRERETQYF. Written as DNA, the CDR3 is TGTGCCAGCAGCTTGCGGGAACGGGAGACCCAGTACTTC. Full variable domain (remainder filled in from reference TRBV7-6 and TRBJ2-5): GAGVSQSPRYKVTKRGQDVALRCDPISGHVSLYWYRQALGQGPEFLTYFNYEAQQDKSGLPNDRFSAERPEGSISTLTIQRTEQRDSAMYRCASSLRERETQYFGPGTRLLVL.

The rearrangement uses TRBV6-1 and TRBJ2-2; no clear D gene. Trimming stripped 6 bases from V and 1 base from J, with 9 bases between. The CDR3 runs 14 residues. Germline V gives CDR1 MNHNS, CDR2 SASEGT. In DNA, the CDR3 is TGTGCCAGCAGCCTTCTAGGGAACACCGGGGAGCTGTTTTTT. Protein sequence: CASSLLGNTGELFF.

The genes are TRBV5-4 and TRBJ1-2; no reliable D call. Germline CDR1 SGHNT, CDR2 YYREEE (reference sequence). Deletions cut 0 bases from V and 0 bases from J, with 12 bases between. This CDR3 has 16 amino acids. The CDR3 DNA follows: TGTGCCAGCAGCTTGGAAGTCCTCCCTACTAACTATGGCTACACCTTC. Translating it yields CASSLEVLPTNYGYTF.

The gene calls are TRBV5-4 and TRBJ1-1; D is undetermined. CDR1 and CDR2 from the germline V gene are SGHNT and YYREEE (reference sequence). V dropped 0 bases and J dropped 1 base, with 7 bases sitting between them. The CDR3 contains 14 residues. The CDR3 nucleotides read TGTGCCAGCAGCTTGGATGGCAGGAACACTGAAGCTTTCTTT. Translated: CASSLDGRNTEAFF.

Note on this clone: Other DNA sequences from this sample encode an identical CDR3 as well. The chain is built from TRBV5-1 and TRBJ2-2; D not certain. V was pared by 0 bases and J by 0 bases, with 6 bases between. The CDR3 covers 15 residues. CDR1 is SGHRS, CDR2 YFSETQ, per germline. CDR3 DNA sequence: TGCGCCAGCAGCTTGGCCCCGGCGAACACCGGGGAGCTGTTTTTT. Encoded protein: CASSLAPANTGELFF.

The chain has TRBV19 and TRBJ1-5; tentatively, D is TRBD1 (5 bases). This CDR3 has 14 amino acids. Trimming removed 5 bases from V and 6 bases from J, with 14 bases in between. Germline V gene data show CDR1 as LNHDA and CDR2 as SQIVND (reference sequence). The CDR3 DNA follows: TGTGCCAGTAGTCCTCAGGGAAATTCTCAGCCCCAGCATTTT. Its protein product is CASSPQGNSQPQHF.

The V gene is TRBV28, the J gene TRBJ1-5; D gene ambiguous. CDR3 size: 16 residues. V gave up 7 bases and J gave up 0 bases, with 16 bases separating them. Germline loops: CDR1 MDHEN, CDR2 SYDVKM. CDR3 protein: CASTGQVRDSNQPQHF. The CDR3 bases are TGTGCCAGCACCGGCCAAGTCCGGGATAGCAATCAGCCCCAGCATTTT.

The chain has TRBV29-1 and TRBJ1-2; no firm D call. Trimming cost V 5 bases and J 3 bases, with 10 bases left between them. This CDR3 is built from 12 residues. Per the germline V gene, CDR1 is SQVTM and CDR2 is ANQGSEA. The CDR3 is CSVSGRYYGYTF. The CDR3, as DNA: TGCAGCGTTAGCGGGCGGTACTATGGCTACACCTTC. The full variable domain, with the rest looked up from reference TRBV29-1 and TRBJ1-2, is SAVISQKPSRDICQRGTSLTIQCQVDSQVTMMFWYRQQPGQSLTLIATANQGSEATYESGFVIDKFPISRPNLTFSTLTVSNMSPEDSSIYLCSVSGRYYGYTFGSGTRLTVV.

This rearrangement joins TRBV9 to TRBJ2-5; 11 nucleotides agree with TRBD2. The CDR3 spans 17 residues. CDR1 is SGDLS and CDR2 is YYNGEE in the germline V gene. The V and J ends lost 3 bases and 4 bases, in that order; junction bases with no gene match: 11. CDR3 coding DNA: TGTGCCAGCAGCGACTCACCCGGTAGCGGGAGGGTAGAGACCCAGTACTTC. Its protein is CASSDSPGSGRVETQYF.